These 19 T cell receptor beta chains share one sample of origin, sequenced in a study of blood T cell repertoires in COVID-19. Sequencing was performed with immunoSEQ multiplex PCR; in TCRdb, only in-frame clones are kept and a portion is missing. The sample lists about 27,000 clones, about 80% seen once, with about 70% in the top ten. Source material: peripheral blood. The source is a man between 65 and 85 years old with acute or convalescent COVID-19.

The V and J genes are TRBV2 and TRBJ2-7, with TRBD2 identical over 9 bases. This CDR3 is built from 14 residues. Germline V gives CDR1 SNHLY, CDR2 FYNNEI. With 7 bases clipped from V and 4 bases from J, the junction kept 8 bases outside the gene matches. The CDR3 here is CASTTGTSIYEQYF. CDR3 nucleotide sequence: TGTGCCAGCACCACCGGGACTAGCATTTACGAGCAGTACTTC. Using reference TRBV2 and TRBJ2-7 for the parts outside the CDR3, the full variable domain is EPEVTQTPSHQVTQMGQEVILRCVPISNHLYFYWYRQILGQKVEFLVSFYNNEISEKSEIFDDQFSVERPDGSNFTLKIRSTKLEDSAMYFCASTTGTSIYEQYFGPGTRLTVT.

The chain combines TRBV10-3 with TRBJ1-4; 8 bases are shared with TRBD1. CDR3 size: 14 residues. The ends lost 6 bases at V and 7 bases at J; junction bases unmatched: 7. The V gene's germline CDR1 is ENHRY and CDR2 SYGVKD. The CDR3 DNA reads as TGTGCCATCAGAGGACAGGGTACGGGTGAAAAACTGTTTTTT. The encoded protein is CAIRGQGTGEKLFF.

The rearrangement links TRBV7-2 to TRBJ2-3; TRBD2 agrees at 8 bases. The trim removed 5 bases at V and 4 bases at J, leaving 14 bases unmatched. The CDR3 length is 17 residues. The germline CDR1 and CDR2 sequences are SGHTA and FQGNSA. The CDR3 DNA reads as TGTGCCAGCAGCCTCACATCCTTTGCGGGGGGAGCAGATACGCAGTATTTT. This gives the protein CASSLTSFAGGADTQYF.

In this sample, this clone turned up once. The chain carries TRBV30 and TRBJ2-1; perhaps TRBD1 as D (7 bases). V lost 2 bases and J lost 2, with 13 bases in between. The CDR3 is made up of 15 amino acids. In germline, CDR1 is GTSNPN, CDR2 SVGIG (reference sequence). CDR3 region: CAWSPGGSPYNEQFF. CDR3 nucleotide sequence: TGTGCCTGGAGTCCAGGGGGGTCACCCTACAATGAGCAGTTCTTC. The full variable domain, in which reference TRBV30 and TRBJ2-1 provide the parts outside the CDR3, is SQTIHQWPATLVQPVGSPLSLECTVEGTSNPNLYWYRQAAGRGLQLLFYSVGIGQISSEVPQNLSASRPQDRQFILSSKKLLLSDSGFYLCAWSPGGSPYNEQFFGPGTRLTVL.

The CDR3 DNA sequence: TGTGCCAGCCGGAGGGACAGCCTCCCAGATACGCAGTATTTT. Translated, it gives CASRRDSLPDTQYF. The V call is TRBV6-5, the J call TRBJ2-3; D possibly corresponds to TRBD1 (7 bases). V was shortened by 8 bases and J by 4 bases, with 16 bases between the two germline ends. This CDR3 spans 14 amino acids. Per the germline V gene, CDR1 is MNHEY and CDR2 is SVGAGI.

This clone appeared once. The chain recombines TRBV28 with TRBJ2-3, with D possibly matching TRBD2 (5 bases). CDR1 is MDHEN and CDR2 is SYDVKM in the germline V gene. The V and J ends lost 5 bases and 9 bases respectively, with 15 bases between them. The CDR3 contains 13 residues. CDR3 amino acids: CASSPPRGNTQYF. The CDR3 region has the DNA TGTGCCAGCAGTCCCCCTCGGGGAAACACGCAGTATTTT.

The V gene is TRBV6-2 or TRBV6-3, the J gene TRBJ2-1, with D tentatively TRBD2 (6 bases). V shed 3 bases and J shed 10 bases, with 19 bases lying between them. CDR1 is MNHEY, CDR2 SVGEGT, per germline. This CDR3 is built from 15 residues. Written as DNA, the CDR3 is TGTGCCAGCAGTTATACCGGGGGTTGGGGCAGAGAGCAGTTCTTC. It translates to CASSYTGGWGREQFF.

This chain joins TRBV27 and TRBJ1-2; possibly TRBD1 for D (6 bases). Trimming took 2 bases from V and 4 from J, leaving 8 bases between them. The CDR3 totals 13 residues. CDR1 is MNHEY and CDR2 is SMNVEV in the germline V gene (reference sequence). This CDR3 is CASSLIQGYGYTF. The CDR3 DNA follows: TGTGCCAGCAGTTTAATACAGGGCTATGGCTACACCTTC.

The chain has TRBV18 and TRBJ1-2, with 7 bases identical to TRBD1. V shed 5 bases, J shed 6 bases, and the junction held 12 bases outside the gene matches. CDR1 is KGHSH, CDR2 LQKENI, per germline. This CDR3 has 15 amino acids. As DNA, the CDR3 is TGTGCCAGCTCATTGCTCCAGGGGGAGGCAGATGGCTACACCTTC. This sequence encodes CASSLLQGEADGYTF.

The rearrangement joins TRBV6-2 or TRBV6-3 to TRBJ1-1, with 8 nucleotides matching TRBD1. Germline V gives CDR1 MNHEY, CDR2 SVGEGT. Trimming took 2 bases from V and 4 from J; bases not matched to a gene: 0. The CDR3 consists of 13 residues. This CDR3 reads CASSYDRGTEAFF. The CDR3 DNA follows: TGTGCCAGCAGTTACGACAGGGGCACTGAAGCTTTCTTT.

This clone was seen more than once but under ten times. The chain couples TRBV19 to TRBJ2-1, with 8 bases matching TRBD1. Germline V lookup: CDR1 LNHDA, CDR2 SQIVND (reference sequence). This CDR3 region has 14 residues. The ends lost 8 bases at V and 3 bases at J; junction bases unmatched: 6. The CDR3 reads CASGGQGNYNEQFF. The CDR3 bases are TGTGCCAGTGGCGGACAGGGCAACTACAATGAGCAGTTCTTC.

V gene TRBV4-1 combines with J gene TRBJ1-1; no clear D gene. V lost 4 bases, J lost 7 bases, and 19 bases lay in between. Germline V CDR1 and CDR2: MGHRA, YSYEKL. The length of the CDR3 is 15 residues. The CDR3 reads CASSPILRSRGEAFF. CDR3 in DNA: TGCGCCAGCAGCCCCATCTTAAGATCTCGAGGTGAAGCTTTCTTT.

This chain connects TRBV19 to TRBJ1-1; 9 bases are a match to TRBD1. From germline, CDR1 is LNHDA and CDR2 SQIVND (reference sequence). V shed 4 bases, J shed 5 bases, and the junction held 5 bases outside the gene matches. The CDR3 extends over 14 amino acids. The CDR3 DNA reads TGTGCCAGTAGTAAACAGGGGGCCGGAACTGAAGCTTTCTTT. It codes for CASSKQGAGTEAFF.

The gene calls are TRBV27 and TRBJ1-1; D is ambiguous. V lost 0 bases, J lost 6 bases, and 14 bases lay in between. CDR1 is MNHEY, CDR2 SMNVEV, per germline (reference sequence). This CDR3 is built from 15 residues. The chain's CDR3 is CASSLSKVAHSEAFF. For the CDR3, the DNA is TGTGCCAGCAGTTTATCGAAAGTCGCCCACTCTGAAGCTTTCTTT.

This clone was detected once. V is TRBV6-5 and J is TRBJ2-7, with 7 positions matching TRBD1. Germline V gives CDR1 MNHEY, CDR2 SVGAGI. With V trimmed by 2 bases and J by 0 bases, 4 bases remained unmatched. The CDR3 has 15 residues. CDR3 coding DNA: TGTGCCAGCAGTTACCTAAGGGACAGCTCCTACGAGCAGTACTTC. It yields the protein CASSYLRDSSYEQYF.

The chain uses TRBV19 and TRBJ2-1; D is perhaps TRBD2 (5 bases). The CDR3 covers 13 residues. V dropped 1 base and J dropped 9 bases, with 10 bases sitting between them. Germline lookup yields CDR1 LNHDA and CDR2 SQIVND (reference sequence). The CDR3 DNA reads TGTGCCAGTAGTATAGTTCTCCGGGGTGAGCAGTTCTTC. Its translation is CASSIVLRGEQFF.

The chain joins TRBV12-5 to TRBJ2-7; 7 nucleotides align to TRBD1. Trimming cost V 6 bases and J 1 base; bases outside gene matches: 9. Germline assignment: CDR1 LGHNT and CDR2 FRNRAP. The CDR3 length is 15 residues. CDR3 protein: CASGYTRDRSYEQYF. Here the CDR3 DNA reads TGTGCTAGTGGCTATACACGGGACAGATCCTACGAGCAGTACTTC.

This clone was picked up a small number of times. The rearrangement joins TRBV11-2 to TRBJ1-1; 7 positions agree with TRBD1. The J segment lost 5 bases and the V segment lost 2 bases, leaving 11 bases of the junction unmatched. The CDR3 has 16 residues. CDR1 is SGHAT and CDR2 is FQNNGV in the germline V gene. The CDR3 nucleotides are TGTGCCAGCAGCTTACAATTCGGACAGGCTCGGACTGAAGCTTTCTTT. Translating it yields CASSLQFGQARTEAFF.

CDR3 in DNA: TGTGCCAGCAGTCCCAGACAGGGGACCGGGGAGCTGTTTTTT. Translating it yields CASSPRQGTGELFF. V usage is TRBV6-5 and J usage is TRBJ2-2; TRBD1 aligns across 8 bases. In germline, CDR1 is MNHEY, CDR2 SVGAGI. The V gene end was trimmed by 5 bases and the J gene end by 5 bases; junction bases not matched to a gene: 4. CDR3 size: 14 residues.